The 4 T cell receptor beta chains reported below all come from one sample, sequenced in a study of identical twins. TCRdb redid the calling of the 5' RACE reads with MiXCR, one entry per CDR3 protein. The table shows some 690,000 distinct CDR3 sequences, with 20% to 25% occurring only once. These records were also assigned to another study, of T cells expressing NK-cell markers.

Material: PBMCs. These receptors were obtained from a woman younger than 35 in good health.

This clonotype has more than one count but fewer than ten. The chain joins TRBV25-1 to TRBJ2-5; D unresolved. The germline V and J ends were trimmed by 7 bases and 4 bases, with 13 bases remaining between them. There are 13 residues in the CDR3. The V gene's germline CDR1 is MGHDK and CDR2 SYGVNS. Here the CDR3 DNA reads TGTGCCAGCAATAGTGGGGTCGGAGAGACCCAGTACTTC. Encoded protein: CASNSGVGETQYF.

The rearrangement uses TRBV7-6 and TRBJ1-4, with D hard to call. Germline lookup yields CDR1 SGHVS and CDR2 FNYEAQ. Trimming left V 1 base short and J 12 bases short, with 6 bases between. The CDR3 length is 11 residues. CDR3 loop: CASSLDSQLFF. DNA of the CDR3: TGTGCCAGCAGCTTAGACAGTCAACTGTTTTTT.

The rearrangement uses TRBV29-1 and TRBJ2-5, with 7 bases identical to TRBD1. The J segment lost 5 bases and the V segment lost 2 bases, leaving 5 bases of the junction unmatched. This CDR3 has 13 residues. The germline V gene has CDR1 SQVTM and CDR2 ANQGSEA. In DNA, the CDR3 is TGCAGCGTTGAATGGGACAGAGGGGAGACCCAGTACTTC. Translated: CSVEWDRGETQYF.

This clonotype was detected only a few times. The chain joins TRBV7-2 to TRBJ2-2; the D gene could be TRBD1 or TRBD2 (5 bases each). This CDR3 is 17 amino acids long. Germline assignment: CDR1 SGHTA and CDR2 FQGNSA. Trimming cost V 4 bases and J 2 bases, with 17 bases left between them. The CDR3 is CASSSTLGTVNTGELFF. In DNA form, the CDR3 reads TGTGCCAGCAGCTCTACTTTGGGGACGGTTAACACCGGGGAGCTGTTTTTT.